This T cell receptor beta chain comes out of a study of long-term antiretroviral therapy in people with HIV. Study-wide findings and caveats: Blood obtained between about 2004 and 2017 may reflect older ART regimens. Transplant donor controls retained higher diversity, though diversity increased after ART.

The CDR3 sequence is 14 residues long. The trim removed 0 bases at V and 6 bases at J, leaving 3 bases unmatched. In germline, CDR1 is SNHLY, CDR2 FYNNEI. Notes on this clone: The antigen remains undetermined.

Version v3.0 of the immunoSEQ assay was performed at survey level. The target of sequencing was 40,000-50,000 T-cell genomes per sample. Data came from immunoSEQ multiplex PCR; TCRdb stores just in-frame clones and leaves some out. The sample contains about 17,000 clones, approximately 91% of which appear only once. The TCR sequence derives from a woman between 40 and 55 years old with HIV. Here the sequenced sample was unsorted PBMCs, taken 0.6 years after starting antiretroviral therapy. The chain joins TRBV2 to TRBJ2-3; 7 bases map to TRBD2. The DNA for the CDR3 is TGTGCCAGCAGTGAAGCAGTGGGAGGGGATACGCAGTATTTT. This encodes CASSEAVGGDTQYF.